This T cell receptor beta chain was profiled in a study of T cell responses to AZD1222 COVID-19 vaccine. Study-wide context: Second-dose schedules of about 4 or about 12 weeks were combined.

TCRdb's table, derived via immunoSEQ multiplex PCR, lists solely in-frame clones and lacks some. The table shows 150,000 or so clones, with 89% occurring only once. Trimming cost V 8 bases and J 2 bases, with 19 bases left between them. This CDR3 comprises 16 residues. Germline CDR1 reads LNHDA; CDR2 reads SQIVND (reference sequence). The specimen was peripheral blood, collected on day 0 of AZD1222 vaccination. The chain joins TRBV19 to TRBJ1-5; D may be TRBD1 (6 bases). This clonotype was obtained from an adult in good health. In DNA, the CDR3 is TGTGCCAGTCAGAAAGGGGGGGGTTTGGGCAATCAGCCCCAGCATTTT. Its translation: CASQKGGGLGNQPQHF.